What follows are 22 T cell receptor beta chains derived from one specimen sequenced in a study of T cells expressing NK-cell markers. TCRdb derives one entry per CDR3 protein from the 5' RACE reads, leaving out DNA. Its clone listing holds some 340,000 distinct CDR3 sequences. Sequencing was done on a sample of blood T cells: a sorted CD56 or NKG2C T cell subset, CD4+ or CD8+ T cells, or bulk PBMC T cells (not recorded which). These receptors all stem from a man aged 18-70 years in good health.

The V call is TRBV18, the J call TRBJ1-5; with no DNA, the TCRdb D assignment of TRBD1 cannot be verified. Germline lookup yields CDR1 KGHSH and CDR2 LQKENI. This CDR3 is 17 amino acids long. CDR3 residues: CASSPQIGGPGNQPQHF.

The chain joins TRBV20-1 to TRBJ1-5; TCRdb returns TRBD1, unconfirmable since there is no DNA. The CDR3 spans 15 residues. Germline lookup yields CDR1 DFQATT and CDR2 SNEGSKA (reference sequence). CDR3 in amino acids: CSADRGGVFNQPQHF.

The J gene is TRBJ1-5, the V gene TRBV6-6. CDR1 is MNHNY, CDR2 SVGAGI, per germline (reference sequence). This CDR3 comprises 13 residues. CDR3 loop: CASTIGGNQPQHF.

CDR3 region: CASSQRTAQETQYF. The chain links TRBV3-1 to TRBJ2-5; the TCRdb call, TRBD1, lacks DNA for checking. Germline CDR1 LGHDT, CDR2 YNNKEL (reference sequence). The CDR3 loop spans 14 amino acids.

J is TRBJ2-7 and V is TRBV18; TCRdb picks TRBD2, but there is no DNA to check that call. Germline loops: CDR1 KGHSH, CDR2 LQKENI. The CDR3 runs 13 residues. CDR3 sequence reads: CASSYGTSGEQYF.

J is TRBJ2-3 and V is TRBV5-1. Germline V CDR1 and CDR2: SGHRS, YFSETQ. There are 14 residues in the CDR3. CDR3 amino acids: CASSWGSDTDTQYF.

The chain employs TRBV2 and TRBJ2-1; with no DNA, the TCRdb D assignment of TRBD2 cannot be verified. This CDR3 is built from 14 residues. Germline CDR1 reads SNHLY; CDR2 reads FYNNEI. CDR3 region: CASSENVGGAQEFF. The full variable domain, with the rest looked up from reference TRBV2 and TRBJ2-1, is EPEVTQTPSHQVTQMGQEVILRCVPISNHLYFYWYRQILGQKVEFLVSFYNNEISEKSEIFDDQFSVERPDGSNFTLKIRSTKLEDSAMYFCASSENVGGAQEFFGPGTRLTVL.

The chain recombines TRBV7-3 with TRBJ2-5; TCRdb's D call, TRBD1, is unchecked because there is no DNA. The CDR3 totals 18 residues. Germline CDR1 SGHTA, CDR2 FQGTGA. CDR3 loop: CASSSVAGQGWGQETQYF. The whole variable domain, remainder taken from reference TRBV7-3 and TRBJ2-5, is GAGVSQTPSNKVTEKGKYVELRCDPISGHTALYWYRQSLGQGPEFLIYFQGTGAADDSGLPNDRFFAVRPEGSVSTLKIQRTERGDSAVYLCASSSVAGQGWGQETQYFGPGTRLLVL.

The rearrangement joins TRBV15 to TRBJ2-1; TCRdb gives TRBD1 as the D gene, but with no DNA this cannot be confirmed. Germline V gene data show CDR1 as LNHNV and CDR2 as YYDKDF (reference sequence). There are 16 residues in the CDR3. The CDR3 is CATSTGGGSSYNEQFF.

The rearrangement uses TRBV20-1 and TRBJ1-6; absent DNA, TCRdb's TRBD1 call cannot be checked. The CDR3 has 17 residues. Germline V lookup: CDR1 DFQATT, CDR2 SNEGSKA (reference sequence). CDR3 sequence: CSARDVYRELDNSPLHF.

CDR3 sequence reads: CASSQGWGSSTDTQYF. V usage is TRBV4-2 and J usage is TRBJ2-3. Germline V lookup: CDR1 LGHNA, CDR2 YNFKEQ. This CDR3 comprises 16 residues.

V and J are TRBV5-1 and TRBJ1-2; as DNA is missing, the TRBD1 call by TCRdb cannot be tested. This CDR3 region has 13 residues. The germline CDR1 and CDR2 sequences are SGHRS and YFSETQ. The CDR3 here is CASSLTGRNGYTF.

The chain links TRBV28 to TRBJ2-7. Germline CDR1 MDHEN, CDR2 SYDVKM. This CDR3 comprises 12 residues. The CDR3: CASSPRVGRSDF. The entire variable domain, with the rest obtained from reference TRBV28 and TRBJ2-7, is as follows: DVKVTQSSRYLVKRTGEKVFLECVQDMDHENMFWYRQDPGLGLRLIYFSYDVKMKEKGDIPEGYSVSREKKERFSLILESASTNQTSMYLCASSPRVGRSDFGPGTRLTVT.

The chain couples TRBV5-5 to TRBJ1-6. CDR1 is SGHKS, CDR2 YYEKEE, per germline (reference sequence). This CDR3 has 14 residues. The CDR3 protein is CASSLKGNLSPLHF. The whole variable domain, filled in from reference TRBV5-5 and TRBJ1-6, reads DAGVTQSPTHLIKTRGQQVTLRCSPISGHKSVSWYQQVLGQGPQFIFQYYEKEERGRGNFPDRFSARQFPNYSSELNVNALLLGDSALYLCASSLKGNLSPLHFGNGTRLTVT.

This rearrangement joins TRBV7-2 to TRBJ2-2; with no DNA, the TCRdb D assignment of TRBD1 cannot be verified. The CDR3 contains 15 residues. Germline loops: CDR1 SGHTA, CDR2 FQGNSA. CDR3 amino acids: CASSLFSAWGGELFF.

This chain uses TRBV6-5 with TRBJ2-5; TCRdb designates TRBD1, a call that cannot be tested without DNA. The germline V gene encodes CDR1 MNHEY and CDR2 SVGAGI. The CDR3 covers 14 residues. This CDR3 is CASSLGDIQETQYF.

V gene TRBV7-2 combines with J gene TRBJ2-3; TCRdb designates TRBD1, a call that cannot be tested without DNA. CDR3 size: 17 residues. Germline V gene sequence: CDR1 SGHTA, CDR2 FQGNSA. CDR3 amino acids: CASSFQWGSSGTDTQYF.

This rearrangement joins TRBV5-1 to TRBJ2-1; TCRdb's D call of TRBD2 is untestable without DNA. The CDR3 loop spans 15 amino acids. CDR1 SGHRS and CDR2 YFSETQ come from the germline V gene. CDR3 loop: CASSLETSGGREQFF.

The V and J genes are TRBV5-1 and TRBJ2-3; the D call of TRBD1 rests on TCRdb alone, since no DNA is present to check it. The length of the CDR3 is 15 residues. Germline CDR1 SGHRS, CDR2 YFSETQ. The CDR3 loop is CASSSLGRTSDTQYF. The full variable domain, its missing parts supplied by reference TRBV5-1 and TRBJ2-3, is KAGVTQTPRYLIKTRGQQVTLSCSPISGHRSVSWYQQTPGQGLQFLFEYFSETQRNKGNFPGRFSGRQFSNSRSEMNVSTLELGDSALYLCASSSLGRTSDTQYFGPGTRLTVL.

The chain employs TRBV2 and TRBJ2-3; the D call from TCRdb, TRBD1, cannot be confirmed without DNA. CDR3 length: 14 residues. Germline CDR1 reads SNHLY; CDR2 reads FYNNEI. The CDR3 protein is CATGVGGASDTQYF.

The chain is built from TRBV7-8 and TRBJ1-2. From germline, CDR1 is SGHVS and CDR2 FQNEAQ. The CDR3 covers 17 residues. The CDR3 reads CASSLSVNVRANYGHTF.

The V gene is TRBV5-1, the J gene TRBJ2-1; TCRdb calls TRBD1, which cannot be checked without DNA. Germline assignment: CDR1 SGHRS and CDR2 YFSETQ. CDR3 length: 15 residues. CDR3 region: CASSLGQGAANEQFF.